The rows below give T cell receptor beta chains drawn from one sample of a study of T cell responses to AZD1222 COVID-19 vaccine. Profiled with immunoSEQ multiplex PCR; TCRdb holds only in-frame clones, not every one. The repertoire has more than 150,000 clones, around 95% of them found once; the top ten carry approximately 0.6%. This specimen was peripheral blood, taken on day 0 of AZD1222 vaccination. The receptors come from an adult in good health. Both conserved end residues are part of each CDR3. A D gene is named only where the DNA matches it firmly. Not every row has a clone size; where given, it reads once, few, many or a size class.

j_call d_call clone_size v_call cdr3_aa cdr3_nt
TRBJ2-3 . . TRBV5-1 CASSSPGKTGRTDTQYF TGCGCCAGCAGCTCCCCAGGGAAAACTGGCCGCACAGATACGCAGTATTTT
TRBJ1-2 . . TRBV19 CASSMGGDGYTF TGTGCCAGTAGTATGGGAGGGGATGGCTACACCTTC
TRBJ1-2 TRBD1 . TRBV12-3/TRBV12-4 CASSPGQGRGYTF TGTGCCAGCAGTCCAGGACAGGGCAGGGGCTACACCTTC
TRBJ1-6 . . TRBV30 CAWETGRNSPLHF TGTGCCTGGGAAACAGGGAGGAATTCACCCCTCCACTTT
TRBJ2-3 . . TRBV5-1 CASSLGLPSTDTQYF TGCGCCAGCAGCTTGGGCCTGCCTAGCACAGATACGCAGTATTTT
TRBJ2-7 . . TRBV2 CASSVKYEQYF TGTGCCAGCAGTGTAAAATACGAGCAGTACTTC
TRBJ2-1 . . TRBV6-5 CASSYSDSDNEQFF TGTGCCAGCAGTTACTCAGACAGTGACAATGAGCAGTTCTTC
TRBJ1-2 . . TRBV28 CASRRLSNYGYTF TGTGCCAGCAGAAGGCTCTCTAACTATGGCTACACCTTC
TRBJ2-7 . . TRBV6-4 CASRRKQGREGNEQYF TGTGCCAGCAGAAGAAAACAGGGCAGGGAGGGGAACGAGCAGTACTTC
TRBJ2-1 . . TRBV15 CATSRDTREQFF TGTGCCACCAGCAGAGATACGCGGGAGCAGTTCTTC
TRBJ2-5 . once TRBV5-4 CASRYAGGQETQYF TGTGCCAGCAGATACGCGGGTGGGCAAGAGACCCAGTACTTC
TRBJ2-1 . . TRBV7-9 CASSLERPRGFDEQFF TGTGCCAGCAGCTTAGAGAGGCCTAGGGGGTTCGATGAGCAGTTCTTC
TRBJ2-5 TRBD1 . TRBV4-1 CASSQTGGGETQYF TGCGCCAGCAGCCAAACAGGGGGCGGCGAGACCCAGTACTTC
TRBJ1-1 . . TRBV30 CAWRRSYTEAFF TGTGCCTGGAGGCGTAGTTACACTGAAGCTTTCTTT
TRBJ2-7 TRBD2 . TRBV12-3/TRBV12-4 CASSPTSDEQYF TGTGCCAGCAGTCCCACTAGCGACGAGCAGTACTTC
TRBJ1-1 . . TRBV10-3 CAIRREYRDTEAFF TGTGCCATCAGGAGGGAATACCGGGACACTGAAGCTTTCTTT
TRBJ2-3 TRBD2 . TRBV5-4 CASSHSGSPPDTQYF TGTGCCAGCAGCCATAGCGGGTCACCCCCCGATACGCAGTATTTT
TRBJ1-2 . . TRBV2 CASSASDDYGYTF TGTGCCAGCAGTGCGTCGGATGACTATGGCTACACCTTC
TRBJ1-3 . once TRBV6-2/TRBV6-3 CASSSIRSSGNTIYF TGTGCCAGCAGTTCTATACGGAGCTCTGGAAACACCATATATTTT
TRBJ2-1 TRBD1 . TRBV11-3 CASSSGWDRGDEQFF TGTGCCAGCAGCTCCGGGTGGGACAGAGGGGATGAGCAGTTCTTC
TRBJ2-7 TRBD2 . TRBV5-1 CASSLARTSGSGGEQYF TGCGCCAGCAGCTTGGCTCGGACTAGCGGGAGTGGGGGAGAGCAGTACTTC
TRBJ1-1 TRBD1 . TRBV5-4 CASSWDRGNTEAFF TGTGCCAGCAGCTGGGACAGGGGGAACACTGAAGCTTTCTTT
TRBJ1-6 TRBD1 . TRBV2 CASRSDRGTANSPLHF TGTGCCAGCAGATCGGACAGGGGCACCGCCAATTCACCCCTCCACTTT
TRBJ1-2 . . TRBV30 CAWSEGDTGIYGYTF TGTGCCTGGAGTGAGGGGGACACGGGGATCTATGGCTACACCTTC
TRBJ1-2 . . TRBV6-2/TRBV6-3 CASSYDPQDYGYTF TGTGCCAGCAGTTATGACCCCCAGGACTATGGCTACACCTTC
TRBJ1-6 TRBD1 . TRBV7-9 CASSLGQGTSPLHF TGTGCCAGCAGCCTCGGACAGGGGACTTCACCCCTCCACTTT
TRBJ2-1 TRBD1 . TRBV2 CASSWDSIGYNEQFF TGTGCCAGCAGTTGGGACAGTATCGGGTACAATGAGCAGTTCTTC
TRBJ1-2 TRBD1 . TRBV30 CAWRMTGVANYGYTF TGTGCCTGGAGGATGACAGGGGTGGCTAACTATGGCTACACCTTC
TRBJ2-3 . . TRBV24-1 CATSDPGTGTDTQYF TGTGCCACCAGTGATCCGGGGACCGGCACAGATACGCAGTATTTT
TRBJ2-7 . . TRBV30 CAWSEGMGRYEQYF TGTGCCTGGAGTGAGGGGATGGGAAGATACGAGCAGTACTTC
TRBJ2-7 . . TRBV5-1 CASSLDTAYEQYF TGCGCCAGCAGCTTGGACACCGCCTACGAGCAGTACTTC
TRBJ1-3 . . TRBV12-3/TRBV12-4 CASSLKFNTIYF TGTGCCAGCAGTTTAAAGTTCAACACCATATATTTT
TRBJ2-1 TRBD2 . TRBV12-3/TRBV12-4 CAGGGFLQGEQFF TGTGCCGGGGGGGGATTCCTCCAGGGAGAGCAGTTCTTC
TRBJ1-1 . . TRBV30 CAWTRGRYTEAFF TGTGCCTGGACCCGGGGACGGTACACTGAAGCTTTCTTT
TRBJ2-3 . . TRBV20-1 CSASRTARTDTQYF TGCAGTGCTAGTCGTACAGCCCGAACAGATACGCAGTATTTT
TRBJ2-7 TRBD2 . TRBV4-1 CASSLTVPGRGDYEQYF TGCGCCAGCAGCCTCACCGTCCCGGGGCGGGGGGACTACGAGCAGTACTTC
TRBJ1-2 . . TRBV7-2 CASSLVVGSGGYTF TGTGCCAGCAGCTTAGTAGTGGGGTCCGGTGGCTACACCTTC
TRBJ1-6 . once TRBV19 CASSIGVSYNSPLHF TGTGCCAGTAGTATAGGGGTTTCATATAATTCACCCCTCCACTTT
TRBJ1-5 TRBD1 . TRBV29-1 CSVQGASNQPQHF TGCAGCGTGCAGGGGGCAAGCAATCAGCCCCAGCATTTT
TRBJ2-6 . . TRBV14 CASSLSGANVLTF TGTGCCAGCAGCCTCTCTGGGGCCAACGTCCTGACTTTC